This TCR beta chain was captured in a study of blood T cell repertoires in COVID-19. The data were produced by immunoSEQ multiplex PCR, yet TCRdb's version contains in-frame clones alone and is incomplete. Of 400,000 to 450,000 clones listed, about 91% are singletons. Input material: peripheral blood. This clonotype was sampled from a woman between 40 and 55 years old with COVID-19, enrolled during active disease.

The chain's CDR3 is CASRTTTNEQFF. In DNA, the CDR3 is TGTGCCAGCAGGACGACAACCAATGAGCAGTTCTTC. J is TRBJ2-1 and V is TRBV12-3 or TRBV12-4, with D unresolved. The CDR3 loop spans 12 amino acids. The V end was cut by 6 bases, the J end by 6 bases, with 9 bases between.